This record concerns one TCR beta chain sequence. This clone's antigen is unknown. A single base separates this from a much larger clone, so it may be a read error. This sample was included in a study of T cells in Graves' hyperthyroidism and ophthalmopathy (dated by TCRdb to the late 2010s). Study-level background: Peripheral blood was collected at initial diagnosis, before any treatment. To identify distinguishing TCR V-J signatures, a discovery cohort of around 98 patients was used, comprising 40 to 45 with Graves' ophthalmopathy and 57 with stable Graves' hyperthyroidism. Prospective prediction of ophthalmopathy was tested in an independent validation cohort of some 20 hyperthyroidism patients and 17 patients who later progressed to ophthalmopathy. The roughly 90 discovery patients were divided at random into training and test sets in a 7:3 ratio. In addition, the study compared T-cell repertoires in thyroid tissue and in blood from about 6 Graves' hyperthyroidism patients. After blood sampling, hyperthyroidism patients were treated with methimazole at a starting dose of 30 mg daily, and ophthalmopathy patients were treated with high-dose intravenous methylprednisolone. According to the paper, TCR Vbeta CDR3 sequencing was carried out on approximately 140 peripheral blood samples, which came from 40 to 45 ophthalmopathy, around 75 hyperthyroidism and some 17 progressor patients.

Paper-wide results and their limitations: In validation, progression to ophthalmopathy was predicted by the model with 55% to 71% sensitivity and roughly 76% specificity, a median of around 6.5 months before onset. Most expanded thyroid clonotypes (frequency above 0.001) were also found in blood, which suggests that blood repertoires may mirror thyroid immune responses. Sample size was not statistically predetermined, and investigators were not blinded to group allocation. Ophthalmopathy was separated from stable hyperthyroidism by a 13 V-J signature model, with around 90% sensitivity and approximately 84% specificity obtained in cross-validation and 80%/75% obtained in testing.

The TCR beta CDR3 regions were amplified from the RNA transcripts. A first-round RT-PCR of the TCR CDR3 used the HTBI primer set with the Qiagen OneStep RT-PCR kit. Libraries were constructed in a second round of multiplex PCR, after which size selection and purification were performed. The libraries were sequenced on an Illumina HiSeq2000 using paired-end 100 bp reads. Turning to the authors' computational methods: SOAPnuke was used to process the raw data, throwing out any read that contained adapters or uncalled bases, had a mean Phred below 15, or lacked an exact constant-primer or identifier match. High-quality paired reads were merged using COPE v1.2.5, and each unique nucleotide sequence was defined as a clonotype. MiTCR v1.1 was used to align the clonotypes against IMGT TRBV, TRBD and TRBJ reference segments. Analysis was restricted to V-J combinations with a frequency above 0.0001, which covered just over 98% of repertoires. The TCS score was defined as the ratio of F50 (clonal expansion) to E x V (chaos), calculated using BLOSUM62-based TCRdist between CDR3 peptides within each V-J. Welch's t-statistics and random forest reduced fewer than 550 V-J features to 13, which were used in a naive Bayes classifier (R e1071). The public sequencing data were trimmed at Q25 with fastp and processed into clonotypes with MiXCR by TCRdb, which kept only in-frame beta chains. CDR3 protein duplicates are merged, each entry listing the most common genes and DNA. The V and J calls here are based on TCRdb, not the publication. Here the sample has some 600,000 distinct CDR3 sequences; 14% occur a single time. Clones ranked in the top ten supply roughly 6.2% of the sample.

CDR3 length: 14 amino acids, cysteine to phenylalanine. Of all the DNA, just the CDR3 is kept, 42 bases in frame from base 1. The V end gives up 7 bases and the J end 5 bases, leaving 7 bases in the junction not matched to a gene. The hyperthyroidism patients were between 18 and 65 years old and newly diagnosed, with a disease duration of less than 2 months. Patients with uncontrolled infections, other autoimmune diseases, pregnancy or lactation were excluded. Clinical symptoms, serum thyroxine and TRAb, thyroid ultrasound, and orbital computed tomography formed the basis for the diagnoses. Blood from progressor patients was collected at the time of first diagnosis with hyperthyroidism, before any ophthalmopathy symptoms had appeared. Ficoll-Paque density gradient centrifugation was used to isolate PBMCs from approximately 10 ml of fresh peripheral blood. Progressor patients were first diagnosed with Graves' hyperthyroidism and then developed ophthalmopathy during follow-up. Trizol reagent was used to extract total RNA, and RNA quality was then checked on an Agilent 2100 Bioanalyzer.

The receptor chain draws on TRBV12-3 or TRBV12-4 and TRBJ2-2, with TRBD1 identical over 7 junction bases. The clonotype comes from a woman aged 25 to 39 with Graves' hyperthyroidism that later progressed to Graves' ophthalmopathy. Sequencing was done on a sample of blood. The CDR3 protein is CASIGTVGTGELFF. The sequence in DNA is TGTGCCAGCATAGGGACAGTCGGAACCGGGGAGCTGTTTTTT.